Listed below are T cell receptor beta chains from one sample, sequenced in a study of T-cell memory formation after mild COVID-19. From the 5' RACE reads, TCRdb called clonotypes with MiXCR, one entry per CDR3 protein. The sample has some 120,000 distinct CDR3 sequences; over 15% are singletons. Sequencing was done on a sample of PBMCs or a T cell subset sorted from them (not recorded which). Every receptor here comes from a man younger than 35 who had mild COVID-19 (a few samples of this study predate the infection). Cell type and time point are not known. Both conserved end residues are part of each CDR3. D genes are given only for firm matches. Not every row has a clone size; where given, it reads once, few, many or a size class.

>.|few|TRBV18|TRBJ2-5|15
CASSLNREGRETQYF
TGTGCCAGCTCACTCAATAGAGAGGGGCGAGAGACCCAGTACTTC
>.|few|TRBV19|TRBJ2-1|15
CASSWVGRGHNEQFF
TGTGCCAGTAGTTGGGTTGGGAGAGGGCACAATGAGCAGTTCTTC
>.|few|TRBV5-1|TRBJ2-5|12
CASSLGLEDQYF
TGCGCCAGCAGCTTGGGACTAGAAGACCAGTACTTC
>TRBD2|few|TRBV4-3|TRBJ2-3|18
CASSQDSSWLAGSDTQYF
TGCGCCAGCAGCCAAGATTCATCCTGGCTAGCGGGGTCAGATACGCAGTATTTT
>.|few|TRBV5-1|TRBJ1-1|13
CASSSPADTEAFF
TGCGCCAGCAGCTCCCCGGCAGACACTGAAGCTTTCTTT
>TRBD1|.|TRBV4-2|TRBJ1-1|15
CASSARQGRNTEAFF
TGTGCCAGCAGCGCCCGACAGGGCCGGAACACTGAAGCTTTCTTT
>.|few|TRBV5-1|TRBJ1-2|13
CASRGSQTDGYTF
TGCGCCAGCAGAGGTTCCCAGACGGATGGCTACACCTTC
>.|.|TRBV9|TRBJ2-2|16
CASSVRGQSNTGELFF
TGTGCCAGCAGCGTAAGGGGACAATCGAACACCGGGGAGCTGTTTTTT
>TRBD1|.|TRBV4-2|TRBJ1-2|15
CASSQGRGLNYGYTF
TGTGCCAGCAGCCAGGGCAGGGGGCTAAACTATGGCTACACCTTC
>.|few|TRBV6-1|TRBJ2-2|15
CASSTQRANTGELFF
TGTGCCAGCAGTACCCAACGGGCGAACACCGGGGAGCTGTTTTTT
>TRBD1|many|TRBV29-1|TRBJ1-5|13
CSVAGQENQPQHF
TGCAGCGTGGCGGGACAGGAGAATCAGCCCCAGCATTTT
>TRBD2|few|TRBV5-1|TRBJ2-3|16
CASSLAMAGGTDTQYF
TGCGCCAGCAGCTTGGCCATGGCGGGGGGCACAGATACGCAGTATTTT
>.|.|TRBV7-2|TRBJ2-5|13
CASSHPLPLTQYF
TGTGCCAGCAGCCACCCCCTGCCCCTAACCCAGTACTTC
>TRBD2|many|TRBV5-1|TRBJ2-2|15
CASRTGTTVAGELFF
TGCGCCAGCAGGACCGGGACTACAGTTGCCGGGGAGCTGTTTTTT
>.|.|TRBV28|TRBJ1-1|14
CASIGAGKNTEAFF
TGTGCCAGCATTGGGGCAGGAAAGAACACTGAAGCTTTCTTT
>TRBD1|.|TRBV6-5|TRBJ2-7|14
CASSYLRQGREQYF
TGTGCCAGCAGTTACCTCCGACAGGGGCGAGAGCAGTACTTC
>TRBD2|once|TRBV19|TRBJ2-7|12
CATRGGGYEQYF
TGTGCCACCCGGGGCGGGGGCTACGAGCAGTACTTC
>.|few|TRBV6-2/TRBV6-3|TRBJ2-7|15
CASRRHDKTSYEQYF
TGTGCCAGCAGGAGACATGACAAGACCTCCTACGAGCAGTACTTC
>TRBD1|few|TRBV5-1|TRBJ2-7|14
CASSSQGAVYEQYF
TGCGCCAGCAGCTCGCAGGGGGCCGTCTACGAGCAGTACTTC
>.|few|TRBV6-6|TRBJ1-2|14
CASSSPGRYYGYTF
TGTGCCAGCAGCTCCCCCGGGCGGTACTATGGCTACACCTTC
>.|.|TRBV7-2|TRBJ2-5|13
CASSVTMAETQYF
TGTGCCAGCAGCGTTACTATGGCAGAGACCCAGTACTTC
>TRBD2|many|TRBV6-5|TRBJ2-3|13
CASTTSGADTQYF
TGTGCCAGCACCACTAGCGGGGCAGATACGCAGTATTTT
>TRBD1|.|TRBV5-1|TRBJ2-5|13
CASSSTGEETQYF
TGCGCCAGCAGCTCGACAGGGGAAGAGACCCAGTACTTC
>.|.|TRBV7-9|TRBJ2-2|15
CASSRHGFDSGELFF
TGTGCCAGCAGCCGCCACGGGTTCGATTCCGGGGAGCTGTTTTTT
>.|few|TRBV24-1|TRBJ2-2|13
CATERQDTGELFF
TGTGCCACCGAGCGACAGGACACCGGGGAGCTGTTTTTT
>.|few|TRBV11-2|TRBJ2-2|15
CASTGLRGRGGELFF
TGTGCCAGCACCGGGCTCAGGGGACGGGGCGGGGAGCTGTTTTTT
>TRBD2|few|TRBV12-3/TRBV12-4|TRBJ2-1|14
CASSSSGGANEQFF
TGTGCCAGCAGTTCGAGCGGGGGGGCGAATGAGCAGTTCTTC
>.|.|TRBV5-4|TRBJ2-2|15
CASSQAEQNTGELFF
TGTGCCAGCAGCCAGGCGGAACAGAACACCGGGGAGCTGTTTTTT
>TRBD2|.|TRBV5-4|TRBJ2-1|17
CASSYGLAGPSYNEQFF
TGTGCCAGCAGCTATGGACTAGCGGGGCCATCCTACAATGAGCAGTTCTTC
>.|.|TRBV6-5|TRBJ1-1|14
CASSYLQGGTEAFF
TGTGCCAGCAGTTATTTGCAGGGAGGAACTGAAGCTTTCTTT
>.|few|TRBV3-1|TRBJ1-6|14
CASSQVGWNSPLHF
TGTGCCAGCAGCCAAGTTGGATGGAATTCACCCCTCCACTTT
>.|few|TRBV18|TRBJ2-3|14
CASSPREGTDTQYF
TGTGCCAGCTCACCCAGGGAGGGCACAGATACGCAGTATTTT
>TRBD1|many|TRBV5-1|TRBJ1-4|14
CASSLGRGNEKLFF
TGTGCCAGCAGCTTAGGCAGGGGGAATGAAAAACTGTTTTTT
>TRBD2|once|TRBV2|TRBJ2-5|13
CASARGGFETQYF
TGTGCCAGCGCACGGGGGGGCTTCGAGACCCAGTACTTC
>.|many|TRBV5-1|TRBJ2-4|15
CASSPTTASKNIQYF
TGCGCCAGCAGCCCGACGACAGCATCCAAAAACATTCAGTACTTC
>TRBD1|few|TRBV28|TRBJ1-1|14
CASLTGALDTEAFF
TGTGCCAGCCTAACAGGGGCTCTGGACACTGAAGCTTTCTTT
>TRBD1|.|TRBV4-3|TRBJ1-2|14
CASSHRTGGDGYTF
TGCGCCAGCAGCCATCGGACAGGGGGCGATGGCTACACCTTC
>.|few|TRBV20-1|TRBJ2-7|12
CSGTGSSYEQYF
TGCAGTGGCACAGGGAGCTCCTACGAGCAGTACTTC
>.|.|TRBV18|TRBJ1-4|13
CASSPTTNEKLFF
TGTGCCAGCTCACCCACAACTAATGAAAAACTGTTTTTT
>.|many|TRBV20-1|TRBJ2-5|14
CSARRPGLQETQYF
TGCAGTGCCCGCCGGCCGGGCCTCCAGGAGACCCAGTACTTC
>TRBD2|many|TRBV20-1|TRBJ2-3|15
CSAPTTSGSTDTQYF
TGCAGTGCCCCGACTACTAGCGGGAGCACAGATACGCAGTATTTT
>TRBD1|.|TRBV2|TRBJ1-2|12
CASREQGSGYTF
TGTGCCAGCAGGGAACAGGGGTCCGGCTACACCTTC
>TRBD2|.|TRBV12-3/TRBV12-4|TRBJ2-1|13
CASSLTSGGKQFF
TGTGCCAGCAGTCTGACTAGCGGGGGAAAGCAGTTCTTC
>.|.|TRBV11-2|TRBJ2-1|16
CASSLVRTVTYNEQFF
TGTGCCAGCAGCTTAGTGAGGACGGTAACCTACAATGAGCAGTTCTTC
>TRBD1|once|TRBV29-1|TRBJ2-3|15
CSGRGGQGAVDTQYF
TGCAGCGGCCGGGGCGGACAGGGGGCTGTAGATACGCAGTATTTT
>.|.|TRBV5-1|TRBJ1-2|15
CASSLEEGLYYGYTF
TGCGCCAGCAGCTTGGAAGAGGGTCTTTACTATGGCTACACCTTC
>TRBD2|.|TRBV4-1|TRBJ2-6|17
CASSRAGVITGANVLTF
TGCGCCAGCAGCCGGGCGGGGGTAATCACTGGGGCCAACGTCCTGACTTTC
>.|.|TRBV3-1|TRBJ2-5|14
CASSQLAAQETQYF
TGTGCCAGCAGCCAGTTGGCAGCGCAAGAGACCCAGTACTTC
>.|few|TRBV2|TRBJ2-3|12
CASNLARDTQYF
TGTGCCAGCAACCTAGCCCGAGATACGCAGTATTTT
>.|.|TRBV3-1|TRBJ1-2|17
CASSQGGFGSANYGYTF
TGTGCCAGCAGCCAAGGGGGTTTTGGATCCGCTAACTATGGCTACACCTTC
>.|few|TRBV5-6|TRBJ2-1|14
CASSLGPLDNEQFF
TGTGCCAGCAGCTTGGGGCCGTTGGACAATGAGCAGTTCTTC
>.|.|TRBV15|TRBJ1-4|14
CATSRAVGDEKLFF
TGTGCCACCAGCAGAGCCGTCGGGGACGAAAAACTGTTTTTT
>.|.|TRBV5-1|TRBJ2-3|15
CASRGDFSSTDTQYF
TGCGCCAGCAGAGGGGACTTTTCTAGCACAGATACGCAGTATTTT
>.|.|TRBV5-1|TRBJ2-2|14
CASSFQGLTGELFF
TGCGCCAGCAGCTTCCAGGGACTCACCGGGGAGCTGTTTTTT